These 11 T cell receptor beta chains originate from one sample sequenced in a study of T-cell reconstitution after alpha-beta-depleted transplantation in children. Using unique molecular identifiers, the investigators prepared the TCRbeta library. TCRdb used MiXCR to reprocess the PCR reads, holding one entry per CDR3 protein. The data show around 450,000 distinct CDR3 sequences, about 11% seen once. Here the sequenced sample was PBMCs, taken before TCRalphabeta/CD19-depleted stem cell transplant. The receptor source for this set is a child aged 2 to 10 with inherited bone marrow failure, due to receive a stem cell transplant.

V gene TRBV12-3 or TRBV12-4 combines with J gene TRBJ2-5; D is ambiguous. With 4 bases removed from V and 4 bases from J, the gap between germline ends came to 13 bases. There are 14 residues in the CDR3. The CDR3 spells CASSSVTPGETQYF. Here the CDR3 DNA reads TGTGCCAGCAGTTCCGTAACTCCAGGAGAGACCCAGTACTTC.

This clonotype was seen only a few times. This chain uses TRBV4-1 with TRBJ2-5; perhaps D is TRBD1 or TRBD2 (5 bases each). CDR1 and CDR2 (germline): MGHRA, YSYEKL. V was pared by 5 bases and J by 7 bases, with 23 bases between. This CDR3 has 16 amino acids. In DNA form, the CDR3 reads TGCGCCAGCAGCTCGGGGCAAAGTAACCCTCGGCTGACCCAGTACTTC. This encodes CASSSGQSNPRLTQYF.

The CDR3 here is CASSPGVGITDTQYF. The CDR3 DNA sequence: TGCGCCAGCAGCCCTGGCGTGGGAATAACAGATACGCAGTATTTT. This chain links TRBV5-1 with TRBJ2-3; D call uncertain. Germline assignment: CDR1 SGHRS and CDR2 YFSETQ. V gave up 4 bases and J gave up 3 bases, with 15 bases separating them. The CDR3 is made up of 15 amino acids.

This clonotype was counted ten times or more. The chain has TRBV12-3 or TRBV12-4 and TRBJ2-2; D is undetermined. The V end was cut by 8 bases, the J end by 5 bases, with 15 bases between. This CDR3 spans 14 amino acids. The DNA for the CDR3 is TGTGCCAGCCGCCTTGGGCTATCAACCGGGGAGCTGTTTTTT. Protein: CASRLGLSTGELFF.

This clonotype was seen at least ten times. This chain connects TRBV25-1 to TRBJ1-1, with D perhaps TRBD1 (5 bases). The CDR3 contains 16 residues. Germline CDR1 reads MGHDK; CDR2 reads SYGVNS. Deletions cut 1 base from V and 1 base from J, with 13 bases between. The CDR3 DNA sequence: TGTGCCAGCAGTGAATTGCATGGGACGGAGAACACTGAAGCTTTCTTT. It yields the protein CASSELHGTENTEAFF.

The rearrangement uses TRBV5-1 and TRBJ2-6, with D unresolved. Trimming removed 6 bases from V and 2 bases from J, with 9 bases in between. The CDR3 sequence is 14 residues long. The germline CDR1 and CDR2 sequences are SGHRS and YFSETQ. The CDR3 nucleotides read TGCGCCAGCACTAAGGACCCTGGGGCCAACGTCCTGACTTTC. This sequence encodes CASTKDPGANVLTF.

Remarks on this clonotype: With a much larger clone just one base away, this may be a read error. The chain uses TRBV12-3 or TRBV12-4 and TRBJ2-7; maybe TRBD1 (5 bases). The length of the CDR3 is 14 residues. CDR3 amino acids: CASSLAQAWYDQYF. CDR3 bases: TGTGCCAGCAGTTTAGCACAGGCTTGGTACGACCAGTACTTC.

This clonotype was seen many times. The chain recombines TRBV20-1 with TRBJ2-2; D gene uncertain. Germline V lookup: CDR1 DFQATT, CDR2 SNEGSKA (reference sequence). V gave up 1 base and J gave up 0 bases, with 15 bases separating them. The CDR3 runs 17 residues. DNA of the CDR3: TGCAGTGCTAGAGGGTTCCTGAGTGTTTCGAACACCGGGGAGCTGTTTTTT. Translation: CSARGFLSVSNTGELFF.

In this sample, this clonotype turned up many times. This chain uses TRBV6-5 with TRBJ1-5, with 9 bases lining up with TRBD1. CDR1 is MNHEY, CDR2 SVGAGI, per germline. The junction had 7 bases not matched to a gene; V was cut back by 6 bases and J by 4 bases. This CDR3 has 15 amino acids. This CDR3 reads CASSYTGGPNQPQHF. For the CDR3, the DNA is TGTGCCAGCAGCTACACAGGGGGCCCAAATCAGCCCCAGCATTTT.

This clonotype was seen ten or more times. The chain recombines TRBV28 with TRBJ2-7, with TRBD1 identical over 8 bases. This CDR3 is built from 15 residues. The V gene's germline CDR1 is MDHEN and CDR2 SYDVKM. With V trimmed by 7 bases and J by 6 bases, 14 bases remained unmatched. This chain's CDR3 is CASTSPQGAVLEQYF. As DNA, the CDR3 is TGTGCCAGCACCTCGCCCCAGGGGGCAGTCCTCGAGCAGTACTTC.

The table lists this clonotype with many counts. The CDR3 nucleotides are TGTGCCAGCAAATTTCGGGGAGGGGGCTACGAGCAGTACTTC. It translates to CASKFRGGGYEQYF. The genes are TRBV27 and TRBJ2-7, with D possibly matching TRBD2 (7 bases). Germline CDR1 reads MNHEY; CDR2 reads SMNVEV (reference sequence). CDR3 length: 14 amino acids. Trimming took off 7 bases at V and 3 bases at J, with 16 bases between the two ends.